The 30 T cell receptor beta chains listed next were all sequenced from one sample in a study of control samples from healthy donors and cancer patients. TCRdb's table, derived via immunoSEQ multiplex PCR, lists solely in-frame clones and lacks some. The sample has about 98,000 clones, around 80% seen once; the top ten hold about 2%. The sequencing input was blood. All receptors derive from a man in his 60s in good health.

This sequence joins TRBV19 and TRBJ1-4; D possibly corresponds to TRBD1 (6 bases). The CDR3 has 15 amino acids. V was pared by 5 bases and J by 3 bases, with 13 bases between. Germline loops: CDR1 LNHDA, CDR2 SQIVND (reference sequence). This CDR3 is CASSPQTGPNEKLFF. CDR3 in DNA: TGTGCCAGTAGTCCTCAGACAGGACCTAATGAAAAACTGTTTTTT.

This chain uses TRBV5-1 with TRBJ2-3, with 7 bases matching TRBD2. V lost 1 base, J lost 0 bases, and 2 bases stayed unmatched. This CDR3 comprises 15 residues. CDR1 and CDR2 (germline): SGHRS, YFSETQ. As DNA, the CDR3 is TGCGCCAGCAGCTTGCGGGGGGAGAGCACAGATACGCAGTATTTT. It encodes CASSLRGESTDTQYF. The full variable domain, rest sourced from reference TRBV5-1 and TRBJ2-3, is KAGVTQTPRYLIKTRGQQVTLSCSPISGHRSVSWYQQTPGQGLQFLFEYFSETQRNKGNFPGRFSGRQFSNSRSEMNVSTLELGDSALYLCASSLRGESTDTQYFGPGTRLTVL.

This clone came up a few times. The CDR3 sequence: CASSMMLGANTEAFF. As DNA, the CDR3 is TGTGCCAGTAGTATGATGTTAGGAGCGAACACTGAAGCTTTCTTT. The chain employs TRBV19 and TRBJ1-1, with unresolved D. Germline V gives CDR1 LNHDA, CDR2 SQIVND (reference sequence). V lost 3 bases and J 1 base, leaving 12 bases between the germline ends. There are 15 residues in the CDR3.

This clone has a single count. The J gene is TRBJ2-2, the V gene TRBV27; TRBD1 matches 7 bases. The CDR3 extends over 18 amino acids. The V segment lost 8 bases and the J segment 5 bases; nucleotides outside the gene matches: 20. Germline V gives CDR1 MNHEY, CDR2 SMNVEV (reference sequence). CDR3 residues: CASLLISPKGAGTGELFF. The CDR3 bases are TGTGCCAGCCTACTTATCTCACCCAAGGGGGCAGGTACCGGGGAGCTGTTTTTT.

This chain joins TRBV21-1 and TRBJ2-7; the D call in the table, TRBD1, was not verified against the DNA. TRBV21-1 is an annotated pseudogene. CDR3 length equals 13 residues. For the CDR3, the DNA is TGTGCCAGCAGCAAAGACAGGGAATACAAGCAGTACTTC. It encodes CASSKDREYKQYF.

This clone appeared a few times. The same CDR3 can be traced to other DNA sequences in this sample. The V and J genes are TRBV7-9 and TRBJ2-7, with D possibly called TRBD1 or TRBD2 (5 bases each). With 4 bases removed from V and 3 bases from J, the gap between germline ends came to 10 bases. The CDR3 extends over 13 amino acids. Germline V gene sequence: CDR1 SEHNR, CDR2 FQNEAQ (reference sequence). The CDR3 reads CASSSGRIYEQYF. DNA of the CDR3: TGTGCCAGCAGCTCGGGACGGATCTACGAGCAGTACTTC.

This chain joins TRBV6-2 or TRBV6-3 and TRBJ2-7; 8 bases line up with TRBD1. This CDR3 comprises 14 residues. Trimming removed 4 bases from V and 6 bases from J; junction bases left unmatched: 8. Germline V lookup: CDR1 MNHEY, CDR2 SVGEGT. CDR3 in amino acids: CASSLDRGSGEQYF. The DNA for the CDR3 is TGTGCCAGCAGTTTAGACAGGGGATCAGGCGAGCAGTACTTC.

This chain uses TRBV3-1 (or the pseudogene TRBV3-2) with TRBJ1-2; D remains ambiguous. CDR1 is LGHDT and CDR2 is YNNKEL in the germline V gene (reference sequence). There are 17 residues in the CDR3. Between the trimmed V and J ends, which lost 0 bases and 1 base, there was a span of 15 bases. CDR3 in DNA: TGTGCCAGCAGCCAAGATGCGACCACCTCCTTTAACTATGGCTACACCTTC. Its translation: CASSQDATTSFNYGYTF.

The rearrangement links TRBV23-1 to TRBJ1-5, with 7 bases aligning to TRBD1. TRBV23-1 is an open reading frame whose function is uncertain. Trimming at V came to 11 bases and at J to 0 bases, leaving 7 bases not matched to a gene. This CDR3 is built from 14 residues. CDR3 region: CAEEYRGSNQPQHF. CDR3 nucleotides: TGCGCCGAGGAGTACAGGGGTAGCAATCAGCCCCAGCATTTT.

The chain has TRBV18 and TRBJ2-3; tentative D call: TRBD2 (6 bases). Germline CDR1 is KGHSH and CDR2 is LQKENI. V was clipped by 0 bases and J by 4 bases, with 20 bases between them. This CDR3 is built from 18 residues. Here the CDR3 DNA reads TGTGCCAGCTCACCACCCTTTAGGCTAGCGTCCTTCGCAGATACGCAGTATTTT. Translation: CASSPPFRLASFADTQYF.

The chain carries TRBV9 and TRBJ2-3, with 10 bases that match TRBD2. Germline V gene lookup returns CDR1 SGDLS and CDR2 YYNGEE. Losses at the gene ends were 3 bases for V and 4 bases for J; bases not matched to a gene: 8. This CDR3 is built from 16 residues. CDR3 protein: CASSEGTSDIADTQYF. CDR3 nucleotide sequence: TGTGCCAGCAGCGAGGGGACTAGCGATATAGCAGATACGCAGTATTTT.

This clone was counted a few times. The chain is built from TRBV3-1 (or the pseudogene TRBV3-2) and TRBJ2-7, with D maybe TRBD2 (6 bases). The germline V and J ends were trimmed by 2 bases and 7 bases, with 9 bases remaining between them. The CDR3 is 12 residues long. Germline loops: CDR1 LGHDT, CDR2 YNNKEL (reference sequence). CDR3 residues: CASSQHGGEQYF. In DNA form, the CDR3 reads TGTGCCAGCAGCCAACATGGGGGGGAGCAGTACTTC.

The chain carries TRBV19 and TRBJ1-2; tentatively, D is TRBD1 (5 bases). Germline V lookup: CDR1 LNHDA, CDR2 SQIVND (reference sequence). The ends were cut back, 5 bases at V and 4 bases at J, with 17 bases in the middle. The CDR3 extends over 15 amino acids. The CDR3 reads CASSRRGGDGYGYTF. In DNA form, the CDR3 reads TGTGCCAGTAGTCGTCGGGGCGGGGATGGCTATGGCTACACCTTC.

The chain combines TRBV7-9 with TRBJ1-2, with 11 bases identical to TRBD1. CDR3 length: 15 residues. J gave up 8 bases and V 4 bases, and 9 bases lay outside the gene matches. Germline V gives CDR1 SEHNR, CDR2 FQNEAQ (reference sequence). This chain's CDR3 is CASSYSWTGGEGYTF. CDR3 in DNA: TGTGCCAGCAGCTACTCCTGGACAGGGGGCGAGGGCTACACCTTC. Full variable domain (rest looked up from reference TRBV7-9 and TRBJ1-2): DTGVSQNPRHKITKRGQNVTFRCDPISEHNRLYWYRQTLGQGPEFLTYFQNEAQLEKSRLLSDRFSAERPKGSFSTLEIQRTEQGDSAMYLCASSYSWTGGEGYTFGSGTRLTVV.

The rearrangement links TRBV30 to TRBJ2-2; a weak D match, TRBD2 (5 bases). The CDR3 runs to 13 residues. Germline values: CDR1 GTSNPN, CDR2 SVGIG (reference sequence). The germline V and J ends were trimmed by 4 bases and 4 bases, with 10 bases remaining between them. The chain's CDR3 is CAWNAGLTGELFF. The CDR3 DNA reads as TGTGCCTGGAATGCCGGACTCACCGGGGAGCTGTTTTTT.

The V call is TRBV27, the J call TRBJ1-5, with D unclear. V lost 6 bases and J lost 2, with 11 bases in between. CDR1 and CDR2 (germline): MNHEY, SMNVEV (reference sequence). The CDR3 consists of 14 residues. In DNA, the CDR3 is TGTGCCAGCAGCCCCCATCAGGGCAATCAGCCCCAGCATTTT. The encoded protein is CASSPHQGNQPQHF.

The gene calls are TRBV7-2 and TRBJ2-2; maybe TRBD2 (5 bases). This CDR3 contains 16 residues. V was trimmed by 5 bases and J by 1 base, leaving 14 bases between them. Germline CDR1 reads SGHTA; CDR2 reads FQGNSA. Here the CDR3 reads CASSQNFGLNTGELFF. Here the CDR3 DNA reads TGTGCCAGCAGCCAAAATTTCGGACTGAACACCGGGGAGCTGTTTTTT. Full variable domain (missing parts from reference TRBV7-2 and TRBJ2-2): GAGVSQSPSNKVTEKGKDVELRCDPISGHTALYWYRQSLGQGLEFLIYFQGNSAPDKSGLPSDRFSAERTGGSVSTLTIQRTQQEDSAVYLCASSQNFGLNTGELFFGEGSRLTVL.

This clone has just a few counts. The chain links TRBV30 to TRBJ1-2; weak D call: TRBD1 (6 bases). The CDR3 covers 14 residues. The V and J ends lost 0 bases and 7 bases respectively, with 15 bases between them. CDR1 is GTSNPN, CDR2 SVGIG, per germline (reference sequence). Here the CDR3 reads CAWSVREQGSGYTF. CDR3 coding DNA: TGTGCCTGGAGTGTACGGGAACAGGGCAGTGGCTACACCTTC.

V gene TRBV28 combines with J gene TRBJ2-2; the D gene is possibly TRBD2 (6 bases). The CDR3 has 15 residues. From germline, CDR1 is MDHEN and CDR2 SYDVKM. V was pared by 6 bases and J by 3 bases, with 14 bases between. The CDR3 sequence is CASRGGKPDTGELFF. CDR3 nucleotide sequence: TGTGCCAGCAGGGGGGGAAAGCCCGACACCGGGGAGCTGTTTTTT.

The chain carries TRBV6-6 and TRBJ2-5, with 11 positions matching TRBD2. Losses at the gene ends were 6 bases for V and 9 bases for J; bases not matched to a gene: 12. The germline CDR1 and CDR2 sequences are MNHNY and SVGAGI (reference sequence). The length of the CDR3 is 15 residues. Here the CDR3 DNA reads TGTGCCAGCAGCCCAAGTAGCGGGGGGGTGGCGGCCCAGTACTTC. This gives the protein CASSPSSGGVAAQYF.

The chain uses TRBV7-9 and TRBJ2-5, with no clear D. Trimming stripped 1 base from V and 3 bases from J, with 12 bases between. The CDR3 runs 15 residues. In germline, CDR1 is SEHNR, CDR2 FQNEAQ (reference sequence). Here the CDR3 reads CASSLVPRSKETQYF. DNA of the CDR3: TGTGCCAGCAGCTTAGTTCCGCGTTCTAAAGAGACCCAGTACTTC.

This rearrangement joins TRBV12-2 to TRBJ1-1. TRBV12-2 is reported as a pseudogene. CDR3 length equals 17 residues. The CDR3 spells CASRLWGGSTENTEAFF. The CDR3 DNA sequence: TGTGCAAGTCGCTTATGGGGAGGGTCGACAGAGAACACTGAAGCTTTCTTT.

This chain connects TRBV9 to TRBJ1-6; 7 bases agree with TRBD1. With 0 bases clipped from V and 6 bases from J, the junction kept 12 bases outside the gene matches. Germline lookup yields CDR1 SGDLS and CDR2 YYNGEE. The CDR3 runs 18 residues. The CDR3 region has the DNA TGTGCCAGCAGCGTAGATCCTCGGGACAGTGACATTAATTCACCCCTCCACTTT. Encoded protein: CASSVDPRDSDINSPLHF.

This clone has a handful of counts. The chain combines TRBV6-4 with TRBJ1-2, with TRBD1 as a possible D gene (6 bases). Germline V gives CDR1 MRHNA, CDR2 SNTAGT. V was clipped by 9 bases and J by 4 bases, with 9 bases between them. This CDR3 is 11 amino acids long. DNA of the CDR3: TGTGCCAGACAGGGAACCTATGGCTACACCTTC. Protein: CARQGTYGYTF.

The gene calls are TRBV3-1 (or the pseudogene TRBV3-2) and TRBJ2-5; D gene ambiguous. Trimming cost V 4 bases and J 5 bases, with 14 bases left between them. Germline V lookup: CDR1 LGHDT, CDR2 YNNKEL (reference sequence). This CDR3 is built from 14 residues. As DNA, the CDR3 is TGTGCCAGCAGCCCCCCGAAACGTAAGGAGACCCAGTACTTC. Its translation: CASSPPKRKETQYF.

The table lists this clone with a few counts. The gene calls are TRBV4-2 and TRBJ2-3; D call uncertain. V lost 1 base to trimming and J lost 7 bases, with 15 bases between them. Germline lookup yields CDR1 LGHNA and CDR2 YNFKEQ. This CDR3 has 15 residues. Here the CDR3 reads CASSQVHLQRNTQYF. Here the CDR3 DNA reads TGTGCCAGCAGCCAAGTCCACCTACAACGGAATACGCAGTATTTT.

V and J are TRBV5-6 and TRBJ2-1; D may correspond to TRBD1 or TRBD2 (7 bases each). The ends were cut back, 5 bases at V and 7 bases at J, with 13 bases in the middle. The CDR3 loop spans 13 amino acids. In germline, CDR1 is SGHDT, CDR2 YYEEEE. In DNA form, the CDR3 reads TGTGCCAGCAGGCCCCAGGGGGGGAATGAGCAGTTCTTC. It specifies CASRPQGGNEQFF. Looking up the rest from reference TRBV5-6 and TRBJ2-1 gives the full variable domain: DAGVTQSPTHLIKTRGQQVTLRCSPKSGHDTVSWYQQALGQGPQFIFQYYEEEERQRGNFPDRFSGHQFPNYSSELNVNALLLGDSALYLCASRPQGGNEQFFGPGTRLTVL.

This clone was seen a single time. The chain joins TRBV7-6 to TRBJ1-2; D perhaps matches TRBD1 (5 bases). This CDR3 spans 16 amino acids. Trimming removed 5 bases at V and 4 bases at J, with 20 bases between. Germline lookup yields CDR1 SGHVS and CDR2 FNYEAQ. The CDR3 DNA reads as TGTGCCAGCAGCCCTTTGGGGACGCCGCTATCCTATGGCTACACCTTC. This sequence encodes CASSPLGTPLSYGYTF.

V and J are TRBV28 and TRBJ2-3; TRBD1 agrees at 8 bases. The CDR3 is made up of 16 amino acids. Unmatched junction bases numbered 10, after V lost 5 bases and J lost 3 bases. Germline V gene data show CDR1 as MDHEN and CDR2 as SYDVKM. The CDR3 region is CASSAAGGAGTDTQYF. The CDR3, as DNA: TGTGCCAGCAGTGCTGCAGGGGGCGCAGGGACAGATACGCAGTATTTT.

The chain is built from TRBV4-1 and TRBJ2-7; D gene uncertain. The CDR3 covers 14 residues. Trimming removed 0 bases from V and 6 bases from J, with 12 bases in between. Germline CDR1 is MGHRA and CDR2 is YSYEKL. The CDR3 reads CASSQEGRPGEQYF. DNA for the CDR3: TGCGCCAGCAGCCAAGAAGGAAGACCGGGCGAGCAGTACTTC.